A selection of T cell receptor beta chains follows, all from one sample in a study of CXCR3-negative and CXCR3-positive naive CD8 T cells. TCRdb re-called the 5' RACE reads and catalogs CDR3 proteins one per entry, DNA excluded. Here the sample table reports around 110,000 distinct CDR3 sequences. What was sequenced was naive CXCR3+ CD8+ T cells from blood. All receptors derive from a human donor in good health. Some clones in this sample may be carry-over from other donors' samples. The CDR3 runs from the conserved cysteine through the conserved F or W.

v_call,j_call,cdr3_aa
TRBV30,TRBJ2-1,CAWWEAGGSNEQFF
TRBV7-8,TRBJ2-1,CASSLDLASPYNEQFF
TRBV28,TRBJ2-7,CASSLLGMTSGGTYEQYF
TRBV29-1,TRBJ2-1,CSVPSLAGGYNEQFF
TRBV9,TRBJ2-7,CASSVGGEQYF
TRBV13,TRBJ2-7,CASSLGTQDYEQYF
TRBV5-5,TRBJ2-7,CASSPAGTPYEQYF
TRBV28,TRBJ2-1,CASRHNRDNEQFF
TRBV19,TRBJ1-1,CASSIDLRLNTEAFF
TRBV5-6,TRBJ1-1,CASSYSQDTEAFF
TRBV29-1,TRBJ2-1,CSVEWDRAYNEQFF
TRBV12-3/TRBV12-4,TRBJ2-1,CASSSASGNEQFF
TRBV11-3,TRBJ2-1,CASLGENYNEQFF
TRBV11-2,TRBJ2-7,CASSVPITAPNFYEQYF
TRBV28,TRBJ2-3,CASSIGRPTGTDTQYF
TRBV11-2,TRBJ2-3,CASSSPSGSGYTDTQYF
TRBV2,TRBJ2-3,CAIPLRADTQYF
TRBV9,TRBJ2-1,CASSVWGEGQGDEQFF
TRBV20-1,TRBJ2-3,CSGPGGGRTDTQYF
TRBV10-3,TRBJ2-1,CASYRDREGNEQFF
TRBV7-9,TRBJ2-7,CASSFFESPYEQYF
TRBV29-1,TRBJ2-5,CSGRQGSSGETQYF
TRBV20-1,TRBJ2-7,CSARDRDRGWYEQYF
TRBV11-2,TRBJ2-5,CASSPPLADQETQYF
TRBV10-3,TRBJ2-7,CASRDPGTGNGYEQYF
TRBV28,TRBJ2-3,CASSLRGRTDTQYF
TRBV4-1,TRBJ1-2,CASSQVLAAGSGKNYGYTF
TRBV5-5,TRBJ2-7,CASSFPPGAKSSYEQYF
TRBV29-1,TRBJ2-1,CSTSDRASYNEQFF
TRBV25-1,TRBJ1-1,CASRGGRNTEAFF
TRBV29-1,TRBJ1-1,CSVEGGQGGNTEAFF
TRBV6-1,TRBJ2-1,CASSENHEQFF
TRBV29-1,TRBJ2-6,CSVEDWTGGAGANVLTF
TRBV7-3,TRBJ1-2,CASSFGPNYGYTF
TRBV20-1,TRBJ2-1,CSARDLDRANEQFF
TRBV25-1,TRBJ1-6,CASSEFSQGAYSPLHF
TRBV9,TRBJ2-1,CASSVVPHGDNEQFF
TRBV14,TRBJ1-5,CASSQDHVTGINQPQHF
TRBV18,TRBJ2-7,CASSPPPRTGGTYEQYF
TRBV25-1,TRBJ1-1,CASSEWVVGNTEAFF
TRBV12-5,TRBJ2-7,CASGLGQGNPPQYF
TRBV28,TRBJ2-2,CASSLAPTGELFF
TRBV29-1,TRBJ1-2,CNALAVDGYTF
TRBV29-1,TRBJ1-1,CLSGGEPSEAFF
TRBV23-1,TRBJ1-1,CASSQSSLGFNTEAFF
TRBV15,TRBJ2-1,CATSSPLGLANLISSYNEQFF